A selection of T cell receptor beta chains follows, all from one sample in a study of blood T cell repertoires in COVID-19. Here immunoSEQ multiplex PCR was the method, and the copy in TCRdb shows in-frame clones only, minus some. The sample contains approximately 230,000 clones, 80% to 90% of which appear only once. Sample: peripheral blood. The source is an older man with acute or convalescent COVID-19. Each CDR3 is given with its conserved first and last residue. The D gene is left open where the match is weak. Clone size is given for some rows only: seen once, a few or many times, or a class if the clone is expanded.

clone size	V gene	D gene	J gene	CDR3 protein	CDR3 DNA
many	TRBV5-1	.	TRBJ2-1	CASRPSTGVNEQFF	TGCGCCAGCAGACCCTCGACAGGAGTCAATGAGCAGTTCTTC
.	TRBV2	TRBD1	TRBJ1-2	CASKSSRGQGRWGGYTF	TGTGCCAGCAAGAGCTCCCGGGGACAGGGGCGATGGGGTGGCTACACCTTC
.	TRBV5-4	TRBD1	TRBJ2-1	CASSPGTGGYNEQFF	TGTGCCAGCAGTCCCGGGACAGGGGGTTACAATGAGCAGTTCTTC
few	TRBV19	TRBD1	TRBJ1-2	CASSKGGWLNSYTF	TGTGCCAGTAGTAAAGGGGGCTGGTTAAATAGCTACACCTTC
.	TRBV19	.	TRBJ1-4	CARRGWIATNEKLFF	TGTGCCAGAAGGGGGTGGATTGCAACTAATGAAAAACTGTTTTTT
.	TRBV2	.	TRBJ1-6	CASSERGRVSSPLHF	TGTGCCAGCAGTGAAAGGGGGAGGGTCAGTTCACCCCTCCACTTT
once	TRBV19	TRBD1	TRBJ1-5	CATTGQVNQPQHF	TGTGCCACCACGGGACAGGTCAATCAGCCCCAGCATTTT
.	TRBV4-3	.	TRBJ1-5	CASSQGPGNSNQPQHF	TGCGCCAGCAGCCAAGGTCCCGGGAACAGCAATCAGCCCCAGCATTTT
.	TRBV3-1/TRBV3-2	.	TRBJ2-7	CASSQERMGGEQYF	TGTGCCAGCAGCCAAGAGAGGATGGGTGGAGAGCAGTACTTC
.	TRBV5-1	TRBD1	TRBJ1-6	CASSIRDRGSPLHF	TGCGCCAGCAGCATCCGGGACAGGGGTTCACCCCTCCACTTT
.	TRBV5-4	TRBD1	TRBJ1-2	CASSSGQGNFYGYTF	TGTGCCAGCAGCTCCGGACAGGGGAATTTCTATGGCTACACCTTC
.	TRBV18	TRBD2	TRBJ2-7	CASSPRVAGASYEQYF	TGTGCCAGCTCACCTCGGGTAGCGGGGGCATCCTACGAGCAGTACTTC
once	TRBV19	.	TRBJ1-5	CASSTWTASNQPQHF	TGTGCCAGTAGTACGTGGACAGCTAGCAATCAGCCCCAGCATTTT
once	TRBV3-1/TRBV3-2	.	TRBJ1-2	CASGLGTYSGGYTF	TGTGCCAGCGGCCTTGGGACTTACTCGGGAGGCTACACCTTC
.	TRBV5-1	TRBD1	TRBJ2-1	CASSAYQGQGIASYNEQFF	TGCGCCAGCAGCGCCTACCAGGGACAGGGAATTGCTTCCTACAATGAGCAGTTCTTC
once	TRBV5-4	TRBD1	TRBJ2-2	CASSREGQGAGELFF	TGTGCCAGCAGCAGAGAGGGACAGGGGGCCGGGGAGCTGTTTTTT
.	TRBV2	.	TRBJ2-6	CASSFQRRSSGANVLTF	TGTGCCAGCAGTTTTCAGAGACGGAGCTCTGGGGCCAACGTCCTGACTTTC
.	TRBV4-3	TRBD2	TRBJ2-7	CASSQEVSGLVYEQYF	TGCGCCAGCAGCCAGGAAGTTAGCGGGTTGGTCTACGAGCAGTACTTC
.	TRBV3-1/TRBV3-2	.	TRBJ1-1	CASSQAGEAFF	TGTGCCAGCAGCCAAGCAGGTGAAGCTTTCTTT
.	TRBV29-1	TRBD1	TRBJ2-7	CSVGRDRGFYEQYF	TGCAGCGTGGGTCGGGACAGGGGATTCTACGAGCAGTACTTC
.	TRBV5-1	.	TRBJ2-5	CASSFGGEETQYF	TGCGCCAGCAGCTTCGGCGGCGAAGAGACCCAGTACTTC
.	TRBV2	TRBD2	TRBJ2-5	CASKELARETQYF	TGTGCCAGCAAGGAACTAGCGAGAGAGACCCAGTACTTC
.	TRBV5-4	TRBD1	TRBJ1-1	CASSWDRNTEAFF	TGTGCCAGCAGCTGGGACAGGAACACTGAAGCTTTCTTT
.	TRBV18	.	TRBJ2-6	CASSPGAQGASGANVLTF	TGTGCCAGCTCACCAGGGGCTCAGGGCGCCTCTGGGGCCAACGTCCTGACTTTC
.	TRBV20-1	TRBD1	TRBJ1-2	CTVDRAGGYTF	TGCACTGTGGACAGGGCGGGGGGCTACACCTTC
.	TRBV9	TRBD2	TRBJ2-3	CASSLGLAVTDTQYF	TGTGCCAGCAGCCTAGGACTAGCGGTTACAGATACGCAGTATTTT
once	TRBV7-9	TRBD1	TRBJ1-6	CASTGRQGEDSPLHF	TGTGCCAGCACCGGGCGGCAGGGGGAAGATTCACCCCTCCACTTT
.	TRBV5-4	.	TRBJ1-2	CASSLAMGQGLVGYTF	TGTGCCAGCAGCTTGGCCATGGGGCAGGGACTAGTTGGCTACACCTTC
once	TRBV9	.	TRBJ1-1	CASSVRGGVANTEAFF	TGTGCCAGCAGCGTCCGAGGGGGTGTAGCGAACACTGAAGCTTTCTTT
.	TRBV6-5	TRBD1	TRBJ1-5	CASSSDRDSNQPQHF	TGTGCCAGCAGTTCCGACAGGGATAGCAATCAGCCCCAGCATTTT
.	TRBV11-3	.	TRBJ2-7	CASSLGQDHYEQYF	TGTGCCAGCAGCTTAGGACAGGACCACTACGAGCAGTACTTC
.	TRBV19	TRBD1	TRBJ1-1	CASSLGQVNTEAFF	TGTGCCAGTAGTCTGGGACAGGTGAACACTGAAGCTTTCTTT
.	TRBV6-5	.	TRBJ1-3	CASTSGSSGNTIYF	TGTGCCAGCACCAGCGGCAGCTCTGGAAACACCATATATTTT
.	TRBV7-3	.	TRBJ2-1	CASSLHMGAADEQFF	TGTGCCAGCAGCTTACATATGGGAGCGGCGGATGAGCAGTTCTTC
.	TRBV19	.	TRBJ1-2	CASTGNIYGYTF	TGTGCCAGTACAGGGAACATCTATGGCTACACCTTC
few	TRBV27	.	TRBJ1-6	CASSLGGRNSPLHF	TGTGCCAGCAGTTTGGGGGGGCGAAATTCACCCCTCCACTTT
.	TRBV19	TRBD1	TRBJ1-1	CASSARDRRTEAFF	TGTGCCAGTAGTGCCCGGGACAGGCGAACTGAAGCTTTCTTT
.	TRBV9	.	TRBJ2-1	CASSPRDWRAASHEQFF	TGTGCCAGCAGCCCCCGGGACTGGAGGGCGGCCAGCCATGAGCAGTTCTTC
.	TRBV6-2/TRBV6-3	.	TRBJ1-5	CASSYTRNQPQHF	TGTGCCAGCAGTTACACTCGGAATCAGCCCCAGCATTTT
.	TRBV28	.	TRBJ1-1	CASTPLLRNTEAFF	TGTGCCAGCACCCCCCTTTTGAGGAACACTGAAGCTTTCTTT
once	TRBV2	.	TRBJ2-7	CASRADSYEQYF	TGTGCCAGCAGGGCGGACAGCTACGAGCAGTACTTC